This TCR beta chain appears in the sequencing data of a study of shared clonotypes between healthy human individuals. Both subsets, CD45RA+ naive and CD45RA-negative memory, were split from the CD4+ cells. Here immunoSEQ multiplex PCR was the method, and the copy in TCRdb shows in-frame clones only, minus some. The sample lists about 2.3 million clones, under 95% occurring once. On this clone: Its target is not known.

Trimming shortened V by 1 base and J by 6 bases, and 12 bases separated the two germline ends. CDR1 is GTSNPN, CDR2 SVGIG, per germline (reference sequence). The CDR3 is 14 residues long. Study-level results: In having few donors, the study represented limited genetic and exposure-history diversity. The study found lower generation probabilities in non-shared clonotypes than in those shared by all four donors.

Specimen: naive CD4+ T cells from PBMCs. Subset in this sample: CD45RA+ positively selected. V and J are TRBV30 and TRBJ1-4; tentative D call: TRBD1 (6 bases). The sequence was obtained from a man younger than 35 in good health. Some clones in this sample may be carry-over from other donors' samples. CDR3 DNA: TGTGCCTGGAGTGGATGGGGGGCTTATGAAAAACTGTTTTTT. Translated: CAWSGWGAYEKLFF.